This T cell receptor (beta chain) was profiled in a study of CD8 T cells in ankylosing spondylitis. Study findings and constraints: It was reported that disease-linked clones were significantly enriched in matched ankylosing spondylitis synovial fluid. Earlier work had already found some motif variants in reactive arthritis synovial fluid and blood.

CDR1 is LGHDT and CDR2 is YNNKEL in the germline V gene (reference sequence). V lost 2 bases and J lost 3, with 12 bases in between. The CDR3 covers 15 residues. The table lists this clonotype with many counts. Its antigen is still unknown. TCRdb processed the 5' RACE reads anew with MiXCR; each CDR3 protein has one entry. This table holds some 130,000 distinct CDR3 sequences, roughly 15% found once. The receptor was isolated from a female donor with ankylosing spondylitis or in good health (not recorded which). The chain joins TRBV3-1 to TRBJ2-3; D uncertain. The sample consisted of blood, either unsorted or a sorted T cell fraction (not recorded which). The CDR3 is CASSQPSRVTDTQYF. The CDR3 DNA reads TGTGCCAGCAGCCAACCTTCTAGGGTGACAGATACGCAGTATTTT.